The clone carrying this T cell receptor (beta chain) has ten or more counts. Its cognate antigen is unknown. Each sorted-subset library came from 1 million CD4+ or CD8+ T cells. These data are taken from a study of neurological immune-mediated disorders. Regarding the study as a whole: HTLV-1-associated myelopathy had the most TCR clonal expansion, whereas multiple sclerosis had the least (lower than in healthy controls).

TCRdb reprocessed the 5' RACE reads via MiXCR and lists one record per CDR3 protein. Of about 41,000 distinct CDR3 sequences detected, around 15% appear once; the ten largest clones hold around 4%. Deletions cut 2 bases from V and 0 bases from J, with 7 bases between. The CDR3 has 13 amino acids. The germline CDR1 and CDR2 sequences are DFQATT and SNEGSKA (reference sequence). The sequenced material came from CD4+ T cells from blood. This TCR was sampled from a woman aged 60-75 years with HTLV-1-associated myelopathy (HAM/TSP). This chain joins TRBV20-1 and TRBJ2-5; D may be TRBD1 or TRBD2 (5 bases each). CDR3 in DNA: TGCAGTGCTAGACGGGACGACCAAGAGACCCAGTACTTC. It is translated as CSARRDDQETQYF.